This T cell receptor beta chain comes out of a study of metastatic and nonmetastatic thyroid tumors. In the study overall: Repertoires were compared across blood and tumor or nodule tissue from malignant and benign thyroid patients.

How the authors handled the data: A papillary thyroid cancer distant-metastasis classifier was built from CDR3 differences across clinicopathological groups. TCRdb redid the clone calls on the PCR reads using MiXCR. These V and J calls derive from TCRdb rather than the authors' analysis. This sample carries 70,000 or so clones, 11% to 15% of them seen once, and the ten largest clones take more than 6.5%. The entire patient cohort was treatment-naive prior to thyroid surgery. A note on this clone: Its antigen remains unidentified.

Germline-derived CDR1 and CDR2 are SGHRS and YFSETQ. The CDR3 is made up of 13 amino acids. The V end lost 6 bases, the J end lost 8 bases, and 15 bases lay between the germline ends. Study-level results: It was reported that TCR beta diversity was significantly higher in malignant thyroid tumors than benign nodules, in blood and tumor.

The specimen was blood. This chain uses TRBV5-1 with TRBJ2-1; D is perhaps TRBD2 (5 bases). The TCR sequence derives from a male donor with papillary thyroid cancer or a benign thyroid nodule (not recorded which). Some clones in this sample may be carry-over from other donors' samples. In DNA, the CDR3 is TGCGCCAGCACTAGCTTGAGTATCGATGAGCAGTTCTTC. Amino acid sequence: CASTSLSIDEQFF.